One sample yielded the 28 T cell receptor beta chains listed below, sequenced in a study of regulatory T cells in long-lasting Graves disease. In building TCR beta libraries, iRepertoire HTBI primers were used together with Arm-PCR of CDR3 regions. Each CDR3 protein gets one entry after TCRdb re-called the multiplex PCR reads with MiXCR. The data hold a few hundred thousand distinct CDR3 sequences, with about 19% observed a single time. Stated time point: newly diagnosed GD, antithyroid drugs for less than 3 months. The TCR library used RNA extracted from PBMCs. The specimen was peripheral blood mononuclear cells (PBMCs), collected at new diagnosis, from a patient treated with antithyroid drugs. All receptors derive from a female donor with Graves disease.

This clonotype was observed at least ten times. The rearrangement joins TRBV5-1 to TRBJ2-5; 12 positions match TRBD2. This CDR3 spans 16 amino acids. Germline trimming cut 4 bases from V and 4 bases from J; bases unmatched to any gene: 8. The germline CDR1 and CDR2 sequences are SGHRS and YFSETQ. The DNA of the CDR3 is TGCGCCAGCAGCACGGAGACTAGCGGGGGACGAGAGACCCAGTACTTC. Translated, it gives CASSTETSGGRETQYF.

This clonotype was observed many times. The chain has TRBV27 and TRBJ2-7; weak D call: TRBD2 (6 bases). This CDR3 region has 13 residues. Germline lookup yields CDR1 MNHEY and CDR2 SMNVEV (reference sequence). The V and J ends lost 5 bases and 4 bases respectively, with 12 bases between them. The DNA of the CDR3 is TGTGCCAGCAGTCACCGGGACTCGTACGAGCAGTACTTC. Translated: CASSHRDSYEQYF.

This clonotype was seen many times. J is TRBJ2-7 and V is TRBV5-1; D may match TRBD1 or TRBD2 (5 bases each). The germline CDR1 and CDR2 sequences are SGHRS and YFSETQ. The CDR3 contains 15 residues. The V and J ends lost 0 bases and 2 bases respectively, with 12 bases between them. The CDR3 region has the DNA TGCGCCAGCAGCTTGGGAGGGACCGCGACCTACGAGCAGTACTTC. It encodes CASSLGGTATYEQYF.

This clonotype was found many times. The chain joins TRBV20-1 to TRBJ2-5; possibly TRBD1 or TRBD2 for D (5 bases each). Germline V lookup: CDR1 DFQATT, CDR2 SNEGSKA (reference sequence). V lost 5 bases, J lost 9 bases, and 22 bases lay in between. The length of the CDR3 is 14 residues. The CDR3 here is CSAPTGTSARPQYF. In nucleotides, the CDR3 is TGCAGTGCTCCTACCGGGACCAGTGCCAGGCCCCAGTACTTC.

This clonotype was observed at least ten times. This chain links TRBV13 with TRBJ1-4; D unresolved. The CDR3 runs to 14 residues. From germline, CDR1 is PRHDT and CDR2 FYEKMQ (reference sequence). V lost 3 bases, J lost 7 bases, and 12 bases lay in between. Here the CDR3 reads CASSLGSWGEKLFF. CDR3 DNA: TGTGCCAGCAGCTTGGGATCGTGGGGTGAAAAACTGTTTTTT.

This clonotype was seen more than once but under ten times. It is likely a read error: a sequence one base away is far more abundant. V is TRBV5-1 and J is TRBJ2-5, with 11 positions matching TRBD2. CDR1 is SGHRS, CDR2 YFSETQ, per germline. The CDR3 is 18 amino acids. V was clipped by 0 bases and J by 11 bases; unmatched bases: 18. CDR3 bases: TGCGCCAGCAGCTTGGCTCGAGTGGGACTAGCGGTTTACAATGAGCAGTACTTC. Residues: CASSLARVGLAVYNEQYF. The whole variable domain, filled in from reference TRBV5-1 and TRBJ2-5, reads KAGVTQTPRYLIKTRGQQVTLSCSPISGHRSVSWYQQTPGQGLQFLFEYFSETQRNKGNFPGRFSGRQFSNSRSEMNVSTLELGDSALYLCASSLARVGLAVYNEQYFGPGTRLLVL.

The chain has TRBV24-1 and TRBJ1-5; D may be TRBD1 (5 bases). The germline V gene has CDR1 KGHDR and CDR2 SFDVKD. The CDR3 runs to 14 residues. V lost 3 bases and J 5 bases, leaving 10 bases between the germline ends. The CDR3 DNA reads as TGTGCCACCAGTGATCCCAGGGACGATCAGCCCCAGCATTTT. This translates into CATSDPRDDQPQHF.

In its sample, this clonotype was seen many times. The CDR3 sequence: CASSQGEVVSTEAFF. CDR3 DNA sequence: TGTGCCAGCAGCCAAGGTGAAGTTGTAAGCACTGAAGCTTTCTTT. This chain connects TRBV3-1 to TRBJ1-1, with D hard to call. The germline gives CDR1 LGHDT, CDR2 YNNKEL (reference sequence). The V end was cut by 1 base, the J end by 4 bases, with 13 bases between. The CDR3 extends over 15 amino acids.

This clonotype was detected ten times or more. The chain joins TRBV10-3 to TRBJ2-7; D is perhaps TRBD2 (6 bases). This CDR3 contains 12 residues. The germline gives CDR1 ENHRY, CDR2 SYGVKD. The germline V and J ends were trimmed by 7 bases and 2 bases, with 9 bases remaining between them. The DNA of the CDR3 is TGTGCCATCAAAGGCGGGACCTACGAGCAGTACTTC. This translates into CAIKGGTYEQYF.

There are many counts of this clonotype. The chain has TRBV6-1 and TRBJ1-1, with D unclear. The CDR3 runs to 15 residues. The V gene lost 4 bases and the J gene lost 1 base, with 13 bases spanning the gap. Looked up from germline, CDR1 is MNHNS and CDR2 is SASEGT. CDR3 sequence (DNA): TGTGCCAGCAGTGCCGGAGCGGCACGGAACACTGAAGCTTTCTTT. Amino acid sequence: CASSAGAARNTEAFF.

The table lists this clonotype with a count of one. A read error is possible here, since a much larger clone lies one base away. Here the CDR3 DNA reads TGCGCCAGCAGCATCGGACAGGAGGCGAATCAGCCCCAGCATTTT. This translates into CASSIGQEANQPQHF. The gene calls are TRBV5-1 and TRBJ1-5; 7 bases line up with TRBD1. The CDR3 covers 15 residues. The V gene end was trimmed by 4 bases and the J gene end by 4 bases; junction bases not matched to a gene: 8. The germline V gene has CDR1 SGHRS and CDR2 YFSETQ.

This clonotype was observed a handful of times. J is TRBJ2-3 and V is TRBV24-1; 13 bases map to TRBD2. Germline-derived CDR1 and CDR2 are KGHDR and SFDVKD. Trimming cost V 2 bases and J 4 bases; bases outside gene matches: 2. The CDR3 length is 16 residues. Here the CDR3 reads CATSDWTSGSADTQYF. The CDR3 region has the DNA TGTGCCACCAGTGATTGGACTAGCGGGAGTGCAGATACGCAGTATTTT.

This clonotype was counted at least ten times. The V gene is TRBV7-2, the J gene TRBJ2-7; weak D call: TRBD1 (6 bases). The V gene's germline CDR1 is SGHTA and CDR2 FQGNSA. This CDR3 is built from 16 residues. V was trimmed by 6 bases and J by 4 bases, leaving 22 bases between them. CDR3 sequence: CASSPGRGRGKYEQYF. DNA of the CDR3: TGTGCCAGCAGTCCGGGGCGTGGCAGGGGAAAGTACGAGCAGTACTTC.

Comments on this clonotype: A read error may explain this, as a much larger clone is one base away. This chain uses TRBV7-2 with TRBJ1-1, with TRBD1 matching 10 bases. CDR3 length: 12 residues. CDR1 SGHTA and CDR2 FQGNSA come from the germline V gene. Trimming removed 4 bases from V and 12 bases from J; junction bases left unmatched: 5. CDR3 region: CASSWTGGKTFF. CDR3 DNA: TGTGCCAGCAGCTGGACAGGGGGGAAAACTTTCTTT.

Ten or more counts support this clonotype. J is TRBJ2-1 and V is TRBV29-1; no reliable D call. The CDR3 is made up of 12 amino acids. The V and J ends lost 4 bases and 1 base respectively, with 5 bases between them. The germline V gene encodes CDR1 SQVTM and CDR2 ANQGSEA. CDR3 nucleotides: TGCAGCGTTGCAGGTTCCTACAATGAGCAGTTCTTC. Amino acids: CSVAGSYNEQFF.

The chain recombines TRBV28 with TRBJ1-1, with D unresolved. The V end lost 4 bases, the J end lost 3 bases, and 6 bases lay between the germline ends. This CDR3 region has 12 residues. CDR1 is MDHEN and CDR2 is SYDVKM in the germline V gene. CDR3 in amino acids: CASSYTYTEAFF. In DNA, the CDR3 is TGTGCCAGCAGTTACACTTACACTGAAGCTTTCTTT.

Of note for this clonotype: This likely came from a read error, as a far larger clone is one base away. The chain has TRBV7-8 and TRBJ2-3; 7 positions agree with TRBD2. The tail of the sequence fits TRBJ2-1 better, so the J call may be wrong. CDR1 is SGHVS, CDR2 FQNEAQ, per germline. The CDR3 contains 16 residues. The DNA for the CDR3 is TGTGCCAGCAGCGTCCATGGCGGGAGTGTCTACAGTGAGCAGTTCTTC. It codes for CASSVHGGSVYSEQFF.

This clonotype occurred a few times. A much larger clone differs by one base, so this may be a read error. The genes are TRBV7-9 and TRBJ1-5; D is uncertain. Germline V gives CDR1 SEHNR, CDR2 FQNEAQ (reference sequence). CDR3 length: 13 amino acids. This CDR3 is CASSLAGNRPQHF. For the CDR3, the DNA is TGTGCCAGCAGCTTAGCCGGGAATCGGCCCCAGCATTTT.

This clonotype was detected many times. The chain combines TRBV2 with TRBJ1-1, with D hard to call. V was cut by 6 bases and J by 3 bases, with 14 bases left in between. From germline, CDR1 is SNHLY and CDR2 FYNNEI. This CDR3 contains 14 residues. The CDR3: CASRIGQWDTEAFF. CDR3 sequence (DNA): TGTGCCAGCAGGATTGGGCAGTGGGACACTGAAGCTTTCTTT.

V and J are TRBV27 and TRBJ2-7; perhaps TRBD2 as D (6 bases). The CDR3 covers 13 residues. Looked up from germline, CDR1 is MNHEY and CDR2 is SMNVEV (reference sequence). Deletions cut 9 bases from V and 6 bases from J, with 18 bases between. CDR3 nucleotide sequence: TGTGCCAGTTCGTGGGGGGTCCGTCCCGAGCAGTACTTC. It translates to CASSWGVRPEQYF.

This clonotype was detected ten times or more. The chain combines TRBV6-5 with TRBJ1-1; D remains ambiguous. This CDR3 contains 15 residues. Trimming left V 2 bases short and J 0 bases short, with 10 bases between. Germline V gives CDR1 MNHEY, CDR2 SVGAGI. CDR3 sequence reads: CASSYTQVMNTEAFF. CDR3 coding DNA: TGTGCCAGCAGTTACACCCAGGTTATGAACACTGAAGCTTTCTTT.

In DNA, the CDR3 is TGTGCCACCAGTGATCCCGGGACTAGCGGTAGTTACAATGAGCAGTTCTTC. Translated, it gives CATSDPGTSGSYNEQFF. The chain recombines TRBV24-1 with TRBJ2-1, with 11 bases fitting TRBD2. V lost 3 bases and J lost 4; bases outside the gene matches: 7. Per the germline V gene, CDR1 is KGHDR and CDR2 is SFDVKD. This CDR3 comprises 17 residues.

The chain employs TRBV6-1 and TRBJ2-7; D may be TRBD1 or TRBD2 (6 bases each). The germline CDR1 and CDR2 sequences are MNHNS and SASEGT. The germline V and J ends were trimmed by 7 bases and 5 bases, with 21 bases remaining between them. The CDR3 extends over 15 amino acids. This CDR3 is CASTLGAGGGNEQYF. DNA for the CDR3: TGTGCCAGCACATTGGGGGCAGGTGGCGGGAACGAGCAGTACTTC.

This clonotype has just one count. This likely reflects a read error, since a far larger clone is one base away. The V gene is TRBV28, the J gene TRBJ2-1; 7 bases agree with TRBD2. The J call may be faulty, since TRBJ2-3 better matches the DNA end. The germline V gene encodes CDR1 MDHEN and CDR2 SYDVKM. This CDR3 has 14 amino acids. This CDR3 reads CANTVGGGADTQYF. DNA for the CDR3: TGTGCCAACACCGTGGGCGGGGGAGCAGATACGCAGTATTTT.

This clonotype was detected many times. V is TRBV28 and J is TRBJ2-5, with 9 bases lining up with TRBD1. Germline assignment: CDR1 MDHEN and CDR2 SYDVKM. CDR3 size: 15 residues. V was clipped by 4 bases and J by 5 bases; unmatched bases: 8. CDR3 region: CASSSLTGGGETQYF. The CDR3 nucleotides read TGTGCCAGCAGTTCCCTGACAGGGGGGGGGGAGACCCAGTACTTC.

This clonotype was counted many times. The gene calls are TRBV20-1 and TRBJ2-1; D perhaps matches TRBD2 (6 bases). Germline V CDR1 and CDR2: DFQATT, SNEGSKA (reference sequence). The CDR3 length is 17 residues. Between the trimmed V and J ends, which lost 6 bases and 7 bases, there was a span of 28 bases. CDR3 residues: CSAKGEAGRGSRNEQFF. CDR3 DNA: TGCAGTGCGAAGGGAGAGGCGGGGCGGGGATCACGGAATGAGCAGTTCTTC.

The chain combines TRBV30 with TRBJ2-2; D not certain. The CDR3 has 11 residues. Germline V gives CDR1 GTSNPN, CDR2 SVGIG (reference sequence). Trimming pared 8 bases from V and 6 bases from J, leaving 10 bases between. The CDR3 spells CAAQNPGELFF. The CDR3, as DNA: TGTGCCGCCCAAAACCCCGGGGAGCTGTTTTTT. The variable domain in full, with the rest retrieved from reference TRBV30 and TRBJ2-2, is SQTIHQWPATLVQPVGSPLSLECTVEGTSNPNLYWYRQAAGRGLQLLFYSVGIGQISSEVPQNLSASRPQDRQFILSSKKLLLSDSGFYLCAAQNPGELFFGEGSRLTVL.

This clonotype was counted only a few times. The gene calls are TRBV9 and TRBJ2-7; D possibly corresponds to TRBD1 (5 bases). The CDR3 has 13 residues. Germline assignment: CDR1 SGDLS and CDR2 YYNGEE. Trimming pared 3 bases from V and 7 bases from J, leaving 14 bases between. The CDR3, as DNA: TGTGCCAGCAGCGGGGGCACACCTCGGGAGCAGTACTTC. Protein sequence: CASSGGTPREQYF.